Listed below are T cell receptor beta chains from one sample, sequenced in a study of blood T cells in healthy people across ages. TCRdb used MiXCR to reprocess the 5' RACE reads, holding one entry per CDR3 protein. The sample carries hundreds of thousands of distinct CDR3 sequences, around 38% recorded once. Sequenced input: blood. The receptors stem from a man older than 75 in good health. Each CDR3 is given with its conserved first and last residue. D genes are given only for firm matches. Size tells how often a clone was seen (once, few, many) or the class of an expanded clone, and some rows leave it out.

DNA,CDR3,size,J,D,V
TGTGCCACCAGTGATTTGCAAGCAGGACCGCCCTACGAGCAGTACTTC,CATSDLQAGPPYEQYF,-,TRBJ2-7,-,TRBV24-1
TGTGCCAGCAGCCAAGATGGGCCCTCCATAGATACGCAGTATTTT,CASSQDGPSIDTQYF,few,TRBJ2-3,-,TRBV14
TGCAGTGCTAGAGATACGGCTCCTGGGACGGGTGGCTACACCTTC,CSARDTAPGTGGYTF,-,TRBJ1-2,-,TRBV20-1
TGCGCCAGCAGCCCACACGGACAGAACTATGGCTACACCTTC,CASSPHGQNYGYTF,few,TRBJ1-2,-,TRBV5-1
TGTGCCAGCAGCGATCGGACAGGGGGGACCCAGTACTTC,CASSDRTGGTQYF,-,TRBJ2-5,TRBD1,TRBV7-2
TGTGCCAGCAGCTTTTCTGTTGTAACAACCGGGGAGCTGTTTTTT,CASSFSVVTTGELFF,-,TRBJ2-2,-,TRBV7-8
TGTGCCAGCAGCTTGGGGGGAACTAGCGTAGATACGCAGTATTTT,CASSLGGTSVDTQYF,many,TRBJ2-3,TRBD2,TRBV7-8
TGTGCCAGCAGTCCCCTTTTCGGCGGGGGCTCCTACGAGCAGTACTTC,CASSPLFGGGSYEQYF,few,TRBJ2-7,TRBD2,TRBV27
TGCGCCAGCAGCCAAACTCACGTCGGTTCCGGGGCCCAGTACTTC,CASSQTHVGSGAQYF,few,TRBJ2-5,-,TRBV4-3
TGTGCCAACAGTCACCCCCAAGGATCGAATGAGCAGTTCTTC,CANSHPQGSNEQFF,-,TRBJ2-1,-,TRBV7-9
TGTGCCAGCAGCTTACCCGCGAGCTGGCGGGAGGGCCGCGTGAGCTCCTACGAGCAGTACTTC,CASSLPASWREGRVSSYEQYF,few,TRBJ2-7,TRBD2,TRBV11-1
TGCAGTGCTGGACGGGACCAAAGTAGCAATCAGCCCCAGCATTTT,CSAGRDQSSNQPQHF,-,TRBJ1-5,-,TRBV20-1
TGCGCCAGCAGCTGGGGGACTAGCGGGGGAGATACGCAGTATTTT,CASSWGTSGGDTQYF,-,TRBJ2-3,TRBD2,TRBV5-1
TGTGCCAGCTCACCGCGGCCCGCCGAGGCTGGAAACACCATATATTTT,CASSPRPAEAGNTIYF,-,TRBJ1-3,-,TRBV18
TGCAGCGTTGAAGGGGGGCAGGGTAGTGAGCAGTTCTTC,CSVEGGQGSEQFF,few,TRBJ2-1,-,TRBV29-1
TGTGCCAGCAGTTTACAGGGGGCGGTTGGTGAAGCTTTCTTT,CASSLQGAVGEAFF,once,TRBJ1-1,TRBD1,TRBV6-2/TRBV6-3
TGTGCCAGCGGTACTAGCGGTCAGCCCACCGGGGAGCTGTTTTTT,CASGTSGQPTGELFF,many,TRBJ2-2,TRBD2,TRBV6-2/TRBV6-3
TGCAGTGCTAGAGAATATCCCGGGACAGCCAAAAACATTCAGTACTTC,CSAREYPGTAKNIQYF,-,TRBJ2-4,-,TRBV20-1
TGTGCCAGCAGTGAAGCGCTGAACCCGGGGGCCTACAATGAGCAGTTCTTC,CASSEALNPGAYNEQFF,-,TRBJ2-1,-,TRBV6-1
TGTGCCAGCAGCCTCCGGACAGGGGGGCCAGATACGCAGTATTTT,CASSLRTGGPDTQYF,-,TRBJ2-3,TRBD1,TRBV27
TGTGCCAGCAGCTTGACCAGCGGGAGTGGGGCCCAGTACTTC,CASSLTSGSGAQYF,-,TRBJ2-5,TRBD2,TRBV11-3
TGTGCCAGCTCACCACGTGGATTCAATGAGCAGTTCTTC,CASSPRGFNEQFF,-,TRBJ2-1,-,TRBV18
TGTGCCAGCAGTTACAGGGACAGGGCTTACAATGAGCAGTACTTC,CASSYRDRAYNEQYF,-,TRBJ2-7,TRBD1,TRBV6-2/TRBV6-3
TGTGCCAGTACCCTAAGCGACAGGGTCACCTACAATGAGCAGTTCTTC,CASTLSDRVTYNEQFF,-,TRBJ2-1,TRBD1,TRBV19
TGTGCCACCAGCTATAAGAACACCGGGGAGCTGTTTTTT,CATSYKNTGELFF,-,TRBJ2-2,-,TRBV15
TGTGCCAGCAGTTTGACAGGGCGAGGCGACTATGGCTACACCTTC,CASSLTGRGDYGYTF,few,TRBJ1-2,TRBD1,TRBV27
TGTGCCAGCAGCCCGGGACTAGCGGGGGGGTTAGAGACCCAGTACTTC,CASSPGLAGGLETQYF,few,TRBJ2-5,TRBD2,TRBV7-2
TGTGCCAGCAGTAGGGGGTGGGATCAGCCCCAGCATTTT,CASSRGWDQPQHF,once,TRBJ1-5,-,TRBV2
TGTGCCAGCAGCCGCGACACTTTCAGGGGAGATACGCAGTATTTT,CASSRDTFRGDTQYF,many,TRBJ2-3,-,TRBV6-2/TRBV6-3
TGCAGTGCTAGAACTAGAGGTTACAATGAGCAGTTCTTC,CSARTRGYNEQFF,few,TRBJ2-1,-,TRBV20-1
TGTGCCAGCAGCTTACGGCCGAGGACACTAACTAACTATGGCTACACCTTC,CASSLRPRTLTNYGYTF,-,TRBJ1-2,-,TRBV7-2
TGTGCCAGCAGTCCCCAGGGACAGATGGGGTCACCCCTCCACTTT,CASSPQGQMGSPLHF,-,TRBJ1-6,TRBD1,TRBV27
TGTGCCACCAGTGCAGACAATGAGCAGTACTTC,CATSADNEQYF,-,TRBJ2-7,-,TRBV24-1
TGCGCCAGCAGCTTGGCGGGCAGGGGGATCCCAGATACGCAGTATTTT,CASSLAGRGIPDTQYF,-,TRBJ2-3,TRBD1,TRBV5-1
TGTGCCAGCAGCTTAAGGAGCAGATTTAGCACAGATATGCAGTATTTT,CASSLRSRFSTDMQYF,-,TRBJ2-3,-,TRBV7-2
TGTGCCAGCAGCTTACCCGGGCCTCTATGGCCCCAGCATTTT,CASSLPGPLWPQHF,few,TRBJ1-5,-,TRBV7-2